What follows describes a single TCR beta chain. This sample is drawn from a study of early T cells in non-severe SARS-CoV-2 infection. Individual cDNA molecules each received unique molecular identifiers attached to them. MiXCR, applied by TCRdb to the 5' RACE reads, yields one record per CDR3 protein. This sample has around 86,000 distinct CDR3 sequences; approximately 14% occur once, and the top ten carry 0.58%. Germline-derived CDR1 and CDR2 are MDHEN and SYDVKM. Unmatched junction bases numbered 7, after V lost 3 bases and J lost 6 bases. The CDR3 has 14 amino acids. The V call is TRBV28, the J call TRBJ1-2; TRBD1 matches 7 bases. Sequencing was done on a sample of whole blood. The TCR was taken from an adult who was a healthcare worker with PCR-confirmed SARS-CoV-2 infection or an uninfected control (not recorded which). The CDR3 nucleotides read TGTGCCAGCAGTTTTACAACAGGGGAAGATGGCTACACCTTC. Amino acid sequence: CASSFTTGEDGYTF.